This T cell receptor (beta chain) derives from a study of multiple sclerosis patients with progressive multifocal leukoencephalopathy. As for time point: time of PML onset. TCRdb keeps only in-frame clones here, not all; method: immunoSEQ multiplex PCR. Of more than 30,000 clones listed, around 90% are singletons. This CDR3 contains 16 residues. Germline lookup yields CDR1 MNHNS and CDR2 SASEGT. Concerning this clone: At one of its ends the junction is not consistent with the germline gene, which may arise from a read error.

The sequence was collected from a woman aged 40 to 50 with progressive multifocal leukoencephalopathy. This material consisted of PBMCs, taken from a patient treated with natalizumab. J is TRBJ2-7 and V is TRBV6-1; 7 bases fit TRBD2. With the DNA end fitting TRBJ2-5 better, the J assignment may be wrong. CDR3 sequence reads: CASGEMGRENQETQYF. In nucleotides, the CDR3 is TGTGCCAGCGGTGAAATGGGGCGGGAGAACCAAGAGACCCAGTACTTC.